These 7 T cell receptor beta chains were sequenced from one sample in a study of blood T cell repertoires in COVID-19. The method was immunoSEQ multiplex PCR; TCRdb's version includes in-frame clones alone and lacks a portion of them. This table has 300,000 to 400,000 clones, 90% to 95% appearing once. Sequencing input: peripheral blood. The receptors originated from a young woman who had recovered from COVID-19.

The rearrangement links TRBV27 to TRBJ2-5, with 7 bases matching TRBD2. CDR3 length: 18 amino acids. Germline-derived CDR1 and CDR2 are MNHEY and SMNVEV (reference sequence). V lost 6 bases to trimming and J lost 1 base; unmatched junction nucleotides: 17. The CDR3 sequence is CASSPLVGGRRVQETQYF. CDR3 sequence (DNA): TGTGCCAGCAGCCCCTTAGTGGGGGGGAGGAGGGTCCAAGAGACCCAGTACTTC.

The V gene is TRBV6-1, the J gene TRBJ2-7; 7 bases map to TRBD1. Germline CDR1 is MNHNS and CDR2 is SASEGT. V was clipped by 1 base and J by 0 bases; unmatched bases: 9. This CDR3 is 17 amino acids long. In DNA, the CDR3 is TGTGCCAGCAGTGAAGGAGTGGGCAGGGGGAGCTCCTACGAGCAGTACGTC. Encoded protein: CASSEGVGRGSSYEQYV.

The chain couples TRBV12-1 to TRBJ2-5; the DNA was not compared with TRBD2, the D call given in the table. TRBV12-1 is recorded as a pseudogene. The CDR3 is 18 amino acids. This CDR3 is CASSLPQQAGGLIETQYF. DNA of the CDR3: TGTGCCAGCAGCCTCCCCCAACAGGCGGGAGGGCTGATAGAGACCCAGTACTTC.

The chain links TRBV2 to TRBJ1-1; 7 bases fit TRBD1. Trimming removed 10 bases from V and 5 bases from J; junction bases left unmatched: 1. The germline V gene has CDR1 SNHLY and CDR2 FYNNEI. The CDR3 has 10 residues. The CDR3 spells CATGGTEAFF. CDR3 in DNA: TGTGCCACAGGGGGGACTGAAGCTTTCTTT.

The J gene is TRBJ1-6, the V gene TRBV9, with 9 bases that match TRBD1. The V gene's germline CDR1 is SGDLS and CDR2 YYNGEE. V was pared by 1 base and J by 0 bases, with 2 bases of the junction left unmatched. The CDR3 is 17 amino acids. CDR3 amino acids: CASSVTGGGSYNSPLHF. CDR3 DNA: TGTGCCAGCAGCGTAACAGGGGGCGGCTCCTATAATTCACCCCTCCACTTT.

The genes are TRBV24-1 and TRBJ1-1, with TRBD1 matching 7 bases. The V gene's germline CDR1 is KGHDR and CDR2 SFDVKD. The CDR3 is 14 residues long. Losses at the gene ends were 7 bases for V and 4 bases for J; bases not matched to a gene: 8. CDR3 region: CATRGTRQGTEAFF. The CDR3 DNA follows: TGTGCCACCAGGGGTACAAGACAGGGCACTGAAGCTTTCTTT.

The rearrangement joins TRBV4-1 to TRBJ1-1; no firm D call. The CDR3 contains 13 residues. V was trimmed by 1 base and J by 11 bases, leaving 14 bases between them. Looked up from germline, CDR1 is MGHRA and CDR2 is YSYEKL. The CDR3 DNA reads TGCGCCAGCAGCCAAGTCCGCGGAATAAGGGCTTTCTTT. It encodes CASSQVRGIRAFF.